This TCR beta chain was captured by sequencing in a study of cytomegalovirus exposure and HLA in healthy donors. The wider study: The Caucasian-associated ancestry cluster contained roughly four fifths of the roughly 400 genotyped donors.

The CDR3 is 14 amino acids. The PCR was carried out with 60 Vbeta primers and 13 Jbeta primers. Using immunoSEQ multiplex PCR, the repertoire was profiled, and TCRdb retains in-frame clones only, with some absent. The table has approximately 170,000 clones, around 84% seen once; the top ten hold 1%. All the people who gave samples were healthy bone marrow donors. Study conclusions and caveats: One later analysis reportedly identified an Asian-associated ancestry cluster that showed fewer N-insertions than the approximately 600-donor mean. Cytomegalovirus association was listed for about 160 TCR beta chains.

In the case of this clone: Its antigen remains unknown.

Source material: PBMCs. The rearrangement links TRBV12-2 to TRBJ2-7; the table gives TRBD2 as D, unverified against the DNA. TRBV12-2 is given as a pseudogene. The receptor was derived from a boy between 2 and 10 years old in good health and CMV-seronegative. CDR3 region: CASRPRGGEDEQYV. The DNA of the CDR3 is TGTGCAAGTCGCCCCCGGGGGGGGGAGGACGAGCAGTACGTC.